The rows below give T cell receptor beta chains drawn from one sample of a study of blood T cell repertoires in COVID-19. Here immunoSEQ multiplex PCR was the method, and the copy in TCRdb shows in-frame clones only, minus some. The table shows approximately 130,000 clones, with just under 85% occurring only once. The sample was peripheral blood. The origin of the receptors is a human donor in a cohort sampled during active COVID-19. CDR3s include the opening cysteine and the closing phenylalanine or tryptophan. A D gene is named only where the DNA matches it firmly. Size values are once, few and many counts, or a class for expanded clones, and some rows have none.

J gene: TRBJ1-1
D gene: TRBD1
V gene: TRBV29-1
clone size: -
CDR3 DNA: TGCAGCGTTATTCCGGGACAGGGGTTTTCTGAAGCTTTCTTT
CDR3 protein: CSVIPGQGFSEAFF

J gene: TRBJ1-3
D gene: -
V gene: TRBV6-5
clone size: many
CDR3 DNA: TGTGCCAGCAGCGCTACAGGGCCAGGAAACACCATATATTTT
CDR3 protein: CASSATGPGNTIYF

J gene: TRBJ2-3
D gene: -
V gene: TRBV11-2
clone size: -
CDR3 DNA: TGTGCCAGCAGCCTAGGGGAGACGCAGTATTTT
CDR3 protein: CASSLGETQYF

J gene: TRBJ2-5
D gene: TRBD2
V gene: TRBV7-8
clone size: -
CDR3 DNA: TGTGCCAGCAGCTTTTTGCGGGGCGGGGGGAAAAAACCAAAAGAGACCCAGTACTTC
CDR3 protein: CASSFLRGGGKKPKETQYF

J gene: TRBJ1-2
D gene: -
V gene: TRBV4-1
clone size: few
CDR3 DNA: TGCGCCAGCAGCCAAGATTCCAGGGTGAGAGCTAACTATGGCTACACCTTC
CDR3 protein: CASSQDSRVRANYGYTF

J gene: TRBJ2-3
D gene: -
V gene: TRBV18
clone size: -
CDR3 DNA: TGTGCCAGCTCACCACAGAGGAGCTCTGCCACAGATACGCAGTATTTT
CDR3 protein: CASSPQRSSATDTQYF

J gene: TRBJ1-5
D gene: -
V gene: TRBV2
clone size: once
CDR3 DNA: TGTGCCAGCAGTGAAGGTTGGGCGCCACAGCCCCAGCATTTT
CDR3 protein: CASSEGWAPQPQHF

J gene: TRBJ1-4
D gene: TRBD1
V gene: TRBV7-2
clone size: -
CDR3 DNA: TGTGCCAGCAGCTTAGTAGACAGGGGCAATGAAAAACTGTTTTTT
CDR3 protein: CASSLVDRGNEKLFF

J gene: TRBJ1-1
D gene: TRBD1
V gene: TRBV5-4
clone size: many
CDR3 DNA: TGTGCCAGCAGCTCACAGGGGGTAAGGGTTGAAGCTTTCTTT
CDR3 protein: CASSSQGVRVEAFF

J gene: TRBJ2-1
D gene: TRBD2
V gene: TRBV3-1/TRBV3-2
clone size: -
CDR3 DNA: TGTGCCAGCAGCTCAACTAGCGGGGGGGCCTACAATGAGCAGTTCTTC
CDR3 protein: CASSSTSGGAYNEQFF

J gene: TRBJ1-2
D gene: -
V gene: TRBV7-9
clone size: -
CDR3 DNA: TGTGCCAGCAGCTTTGCCGGACAGAAAAACTATGGCTACACCTTC
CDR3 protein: CASSFAGQKNYGYTF

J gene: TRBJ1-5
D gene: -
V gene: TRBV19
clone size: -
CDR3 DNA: TGTGCCAGTAGTCAAGCGACTGGGCAGCCCCAGCATTTT
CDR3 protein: CASSQATGQPQHF

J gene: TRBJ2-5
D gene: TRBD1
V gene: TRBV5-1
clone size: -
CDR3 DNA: TGCGCCAGCACGCCCCAGACAGGGGGCATAGAGACCCAGTACTTC
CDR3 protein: CASTPQTGGIETQYF

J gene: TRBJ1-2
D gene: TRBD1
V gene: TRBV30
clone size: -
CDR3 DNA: TGTGCCTGGAGATCTGGGGACAGGGGCAACTATGGCTACACCTTC
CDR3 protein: CAWRSGDRGNYGYTF

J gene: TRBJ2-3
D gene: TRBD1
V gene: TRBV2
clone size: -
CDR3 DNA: TGTGCCAGCAGTATTGACAGGGTAGATACGCAGTATTTT
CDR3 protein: CASSIDRVDTQYF

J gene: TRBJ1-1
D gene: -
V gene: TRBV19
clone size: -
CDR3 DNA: TGTGCCAGTAGTATCCTCAGGGGCACTGAAGCTTTCTTT
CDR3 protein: CASSILRGTEAFF

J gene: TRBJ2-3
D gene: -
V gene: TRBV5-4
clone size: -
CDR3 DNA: TGTGCCAGCAGCTTGGAACTCCACACAGATACGCAGTATTTT
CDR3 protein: CASSLELHTDTQYF

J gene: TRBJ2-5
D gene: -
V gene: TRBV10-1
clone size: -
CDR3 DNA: TGCGCCAGCAGTGACGGGACTCGAGAGACCCAGTACTTC
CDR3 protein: CASSDGTRETQYF

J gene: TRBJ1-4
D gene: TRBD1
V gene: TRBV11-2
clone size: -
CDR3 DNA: TGTGCCAGCAGCTTTATAGGGGGCGGGGAAAAACTGTTTTTT
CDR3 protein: CASSFIGGGEKLFF

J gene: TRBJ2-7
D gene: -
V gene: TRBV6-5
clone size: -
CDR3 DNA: TGTGCCAGCAGCCCGGGATGGAACGAGCAGTACTTC
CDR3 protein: CASSPGWNEQYF

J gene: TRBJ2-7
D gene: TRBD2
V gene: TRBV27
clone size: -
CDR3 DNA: TGTGCCAGCAGTTTTGGCGGGGGGGCCTACGAGCAGTACTTC
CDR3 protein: CASSFGGGAYEQYF

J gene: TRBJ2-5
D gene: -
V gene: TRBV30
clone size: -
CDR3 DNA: TGTGCCTGGTTCCCCGTAGCGGATCTGAAACAAGAGACCCAGTACTTC
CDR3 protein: CAWFPVADLKQETQYF

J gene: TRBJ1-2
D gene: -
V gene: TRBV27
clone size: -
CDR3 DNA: TGTGCCAGCAGTTTACAGGGGTCCTATGGCTACACCTTC
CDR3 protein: CASSLQGSYGYTF

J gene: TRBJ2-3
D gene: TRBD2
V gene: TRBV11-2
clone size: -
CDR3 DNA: TGTGCCAGCAGCGCCGGACTAGCGGGGACCGGGGAGCAGTGTTTT
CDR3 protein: CASSAGLAGTGEQCF

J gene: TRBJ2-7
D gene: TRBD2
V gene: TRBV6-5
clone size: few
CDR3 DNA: TGTGCCAGCACCAGGTCGGCGGGGGGGCACGAGCAGTACTTC
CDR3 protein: CASTRSAGGHEQYF

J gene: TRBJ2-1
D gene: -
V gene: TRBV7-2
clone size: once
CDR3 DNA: TGTGCCAGCAGCTTTGGGGGCGGGGGTTACAATGAGCAGTTCTTC
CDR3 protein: CASSFGGGGYNEQFF

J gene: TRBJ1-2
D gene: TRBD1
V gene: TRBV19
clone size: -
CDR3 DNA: TGTGCCAGTAGTTCTCAACAGGGGGCGCGGCATGGCTACACCTTC
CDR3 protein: CASSSQQGARHGYTF

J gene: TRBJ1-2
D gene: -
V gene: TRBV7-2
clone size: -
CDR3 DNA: TGTGCCAGCAGCTTAGGGCGGAACTATGGCTACACCTTC
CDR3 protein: CASSLGRNYGYTF

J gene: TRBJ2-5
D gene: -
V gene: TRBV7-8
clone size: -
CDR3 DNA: TGTGCCAGCAGCTTAGCTAGCTCCCGTAAAGAGACCCAGTACTTC
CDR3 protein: CASSLASSRKETQYF

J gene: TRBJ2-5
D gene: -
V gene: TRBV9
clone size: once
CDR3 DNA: TGTGCCAGCAGCGTAGTGATCGGAGGGCCCCAAGAGACCCAGTACTTC
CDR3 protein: CASSVVIGGPQETQYF

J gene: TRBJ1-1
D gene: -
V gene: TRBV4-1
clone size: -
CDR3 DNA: TGCGCCAGCAGCCGCACAGGGAAAACTGAAGCTTTCTTT
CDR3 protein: CASSRTGKTEAFF

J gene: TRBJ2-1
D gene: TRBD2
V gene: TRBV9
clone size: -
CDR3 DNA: TGTGCCAGCAGCGTAGCTGCGGGGGGGCCTTCCCATGAGCAGTTCTTC
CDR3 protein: CASSVAAGGPSHEQFF

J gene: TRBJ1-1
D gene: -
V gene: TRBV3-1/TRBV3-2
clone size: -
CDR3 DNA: TGTGCCAGCAGCAAGGAAGGGGGAAGAGGGACTGAAGCTTTCTTT
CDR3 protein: CASSKEGGRGTEAFF

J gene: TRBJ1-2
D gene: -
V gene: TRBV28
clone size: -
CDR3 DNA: TGTGCCAGCAGTCTTACAGGGACCCACCAAGGAGGCTACACCTTC
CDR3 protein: CASSLTGTHQGGYTF

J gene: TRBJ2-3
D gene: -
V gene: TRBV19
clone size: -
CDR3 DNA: TGTGCCAGTTCGCCGCGTTACCGGTCCACAGATACGCAGTATTTT
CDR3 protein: CASSPRYRSTDTQYF

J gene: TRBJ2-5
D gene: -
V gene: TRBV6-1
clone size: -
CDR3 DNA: TGTGCCAGCAGTGAAGCGGCCGGGGGGCGAGAGACCCAGTACTTC
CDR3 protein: CASSEAAGGRETQYF

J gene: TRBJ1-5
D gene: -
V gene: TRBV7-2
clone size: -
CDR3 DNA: TGTGCCAGCAGCCCGGACTCGGGAGGAATGGGCCAGCCCCAGCATTTT
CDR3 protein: CASSPDSGGMGQPQHF

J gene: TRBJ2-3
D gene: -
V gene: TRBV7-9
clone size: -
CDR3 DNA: TGTGCCAGCAGCTTCGGGGGAAGCACAGATACGCAGTATTTT
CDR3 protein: CASSFGGSTDTQYF

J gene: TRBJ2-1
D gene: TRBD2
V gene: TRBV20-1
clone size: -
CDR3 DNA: TGCAGTGCTAGTAGAAGACTAGCGGGGGGCCTCTACAATGAGCAGTTCTTC
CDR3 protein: CSASRRLAGGLYNEQFF

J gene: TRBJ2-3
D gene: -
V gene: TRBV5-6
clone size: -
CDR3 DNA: TGTGCCAGCAGCTTGGTCTCCTACACAGATACGCAGTATTTT
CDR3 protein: CASSLVSYTDTQYF

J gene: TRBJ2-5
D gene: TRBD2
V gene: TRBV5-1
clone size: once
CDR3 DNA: TGCGCCAGCAGCTTGGGGACTAGCGGGGCCCAAGAGACCCAGTACTTC
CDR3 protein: CASSLGTSGAQETQYF

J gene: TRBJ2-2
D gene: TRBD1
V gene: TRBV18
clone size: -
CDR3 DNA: TGTGCCAGCTCACCACGACAGGGGGACACCGGGGAGCTGTTTTTT
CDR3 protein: CASSPRQGDTGELFF

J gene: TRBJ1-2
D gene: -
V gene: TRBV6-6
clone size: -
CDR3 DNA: TGTGCCAGCAGTTACTCATATGGTTCGGGAGGCTACACCTTC
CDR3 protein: CASSYSYGSGGYTF

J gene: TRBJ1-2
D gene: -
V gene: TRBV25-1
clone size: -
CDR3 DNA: TGTGCCAGCAGTGATGCGAACGGTTATGGCTACACCTTC
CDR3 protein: CASSDANGYGYTF

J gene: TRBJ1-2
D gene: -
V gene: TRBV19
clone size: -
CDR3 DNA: TGTGCCAGTAGTATAGATGGCGGAAACTATGGCTACACCTTC
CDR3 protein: CASSIDGGNYGYTF

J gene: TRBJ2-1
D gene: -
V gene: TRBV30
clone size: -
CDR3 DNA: TGTGCCTGGAGTGTACGAGTATCGAGCTCCTACAATGAGCAGTTCTTC
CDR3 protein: CAWSVRVSSSYNEQFF

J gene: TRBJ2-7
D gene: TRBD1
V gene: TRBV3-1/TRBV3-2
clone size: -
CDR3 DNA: TGTGCCAGCCGAACAGGGGGTCAGGAGCAGTACTTC
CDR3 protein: CASRTGGQEQYF

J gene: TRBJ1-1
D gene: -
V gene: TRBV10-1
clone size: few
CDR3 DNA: TGCGCCAGCAATTCAGGGTTGGGGAACACTGAAGCTTTCTTT
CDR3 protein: CASNSGLGNTEAFF

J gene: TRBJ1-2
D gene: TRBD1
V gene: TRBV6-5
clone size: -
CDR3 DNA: TGTGCCAGCAGTTATTTCGGGACAGTTAATAACTATGGCTACACCTTC
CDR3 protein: CASSYFGTVNNYGYTF

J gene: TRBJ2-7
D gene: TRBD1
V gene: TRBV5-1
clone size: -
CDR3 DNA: TGCGCCAGCAGCTTGGGGACAGGGGAGGACGAGCAGTACTTC
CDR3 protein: CASSLGTGEDEQYF

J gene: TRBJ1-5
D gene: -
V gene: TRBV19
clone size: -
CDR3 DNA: TGTGCCACGGTGCAGGGTGGCCTATCGAGCAATCAGCCCCAGCATTTT
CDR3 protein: CATVQGGLSSNQPQHF

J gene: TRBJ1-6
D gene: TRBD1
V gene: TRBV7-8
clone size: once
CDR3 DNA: TGTGCCAGCAGCACCTACAGGGGGCCAGACGGTTCACCCCTCCACTTT
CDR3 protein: CASSTYRGPDGSPLHF

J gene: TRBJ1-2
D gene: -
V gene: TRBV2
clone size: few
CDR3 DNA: TGTGCCAGCTCGGGAGCATTCGATGGCTACACCTTC
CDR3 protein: CASSGAFDGYTF

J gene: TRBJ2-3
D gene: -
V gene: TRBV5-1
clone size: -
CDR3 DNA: TGCGCCAGCAGCTACCTGACGGGGAGCACAGATACGCAGTATTTT
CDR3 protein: CASSYLTGSTDTQYF

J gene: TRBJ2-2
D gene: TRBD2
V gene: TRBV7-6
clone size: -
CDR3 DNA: TGTGCCAGCAGCTTATGGGAGGCGGGGGAGAACACCGGGGAGCTGTTTTTT
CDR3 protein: CASSLWEAGENTGELFF

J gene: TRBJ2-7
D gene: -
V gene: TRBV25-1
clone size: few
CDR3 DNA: TGTGCCAGCACTAGCGCAACCTCCTACGAGCAGTACTTC
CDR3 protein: CASTSATSYEQYF

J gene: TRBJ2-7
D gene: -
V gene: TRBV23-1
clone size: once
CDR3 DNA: TGCGCCAGCAGAGGGACAAGCTACGAGCAGTACTTC
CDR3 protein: CASRGTSYEQYF

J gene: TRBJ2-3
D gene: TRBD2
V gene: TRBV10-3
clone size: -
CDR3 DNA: TGTGCCATCAGTGACCCAGCGGGGGGGCCTAATACGCAGTATTTT
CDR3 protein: CAISDPAGGPNTQYF

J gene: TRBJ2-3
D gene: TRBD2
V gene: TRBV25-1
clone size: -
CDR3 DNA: TGTGCCAGCAGTGAAGTTCCGGCGGGGGGGCCGGGCACAGATACGCAGTATTTT
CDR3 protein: CASSEVPAGGPGTDTQYF